This is a list of T cell receptor beta chains from one sample in a study of blood T cell repertoires in COVID-19. The protocol was immunoSEQ multiplex PCR, while the TCRdb copy is restricted to in-frame clones and leaves out a portion. The sample includes a few hundred thousand clones, 82% seen only once; the top ten take under 3.5%. Sequences were obtained from peripheral blood. The receptors shown here come from a woman younger than 35 with acute or convalescent COVID-19. CDR3s include the opening cysteine and the closing phenylalanine or tryptophan. Fields, in order: J gene, D gene, V gene, clone size, CDR3 DNA, CDR3 protein. D genes are given only for firm matches. A clone size is listed for some rows: how often the clone was seen (once, few, many), or a class if it is expanded.

J gene: TRBJ2-1
D gene: .
V gene: TRBV4-3
clone size: .
CDR3 DNA: TGCGCCAGCAGCCAAGATTCAGTCGGACGCCTCACTACAAGGGGCAATGAGCAGTTCTTC
CDR3 protein: CASSQDSVGRLTTRGNEQFF

J gene: TRBJ2-5
D gene: TRBD2
V gene: TRBV9
clone size: .
CDR3 DNA: TGTGCCAGCAGCGTAGGGGGTAGCGGGTGGGAGACCCAGTACTTC
CDR3 protein: CASSVGGSGWETQYF

J gene: TRBJ2-5
D gene: .
V gene: TRBV5-1
clone size: .
CDR3 DNA: TGCGCCAGCAGCTTGGCCTTAGAGTGGCGGGAGACCCAGTACTTC
CDR3 protein: CASSLALEWRETQYF

J gene: TRBJ1-4
D gene: .
V gene: TRBV4-3
clone size: .
CDR3 DNA: TGCGCCAGCAGCCAAAATTACAGGTTTAATGAAAAACTGTTTTTT
CDR3 protein: CASSQNYRFNEKLFF

J gene: TRBJ2-2
D gene: .
V gene: TRBV5-8
clone size: .
CDR3 DNA: TGTGCCAGCACCCGCCGTACTAGCTCGGTCGGGGAGCTGTTTTTT
CDR3 protein: CASTRRTSSVGELFF

J gene: TRBJ2-7
D gene: .
V gene: TRBV30
clone size: .
CDR3 DNA: TGTGCCTGGAGTGTACCGGGCGAGCAGTACTTC
CDR3 protein: CAWSVPGEQYF

J gene: TRBJ2-5
D gene: .
V gene: TRBV11-2
clone size: once
CDR3 DNA: TGTGCCAGCAGCTTACCCCTAGGGACCCAGTACTTC
CDR3 protein: CASSLPLGTQYF

J gene: TRBJ2-7
D gene: TRBD2
V gene: TRBV11-2
clone size: .
CDR3 DNA: TGTGCCAGCAGCTCCCCACCTGGGCTAGCGGTACACTACGAGCAGTACTTC
CDR3 protein: CASSSPPGLAVHYEQYF

J gene: TRBJ1-2
D gene: .
V gene: TRBV12-3/TRBV12-4
clone size: .
CDR3 DNA: TGTGCCAGCACTTCAGATAACTATGGCTACACCTTC
CDR3 protein: CASTSDNYGYTF

J gene: TRBJ2-7
D gene: .
V gene: TRBV2
clone size: .
CDR3 DNA: TGTGCCAGCATCCTAGGGGACGAGCAGTACTTC
CDR3 protein: CASILGDEQYF

J gene: TRBJ2-7
D gene: TRBD1
V gene: TRBV19
clone size: once
CDR3 DNA: TGTGCCAGTAGTACCTACGGGACAGGGGGTAGCGACGAGCAGTACTTC
CDR3 protein: CASSTYGTGGSDEQYF

J gene: TRBJ2-5
D gene: TRBD1
V gene: TRBV6-5
clone size: few
CDR3 DNA: TGTGCCAGCAGTTTCCAACCGGGACAGGGGAGGGAGACCCAGTACTTC
CDR3 protein: CASSFQPGQGRETQYF

J gene: TRBJ2-7
D gene: TRBD2
V gene: TRBV9
clone size: few
CDR3 DNA: TGTGCCAGCAGCCCCCAGCGCATCCGGGACTACATAGGGCAGTACTTC
CDR3 protein: CASSPQRIRDYIGQYF

J gene: TRBJ2-1
D gene: TRBD2
V gene: TRBV24-1
clone size: .
CDR3 DNA: TGTGCCACCAGTGAACATGCTGGGACTAGCGGGCCTTACAATGAGCAGTTCTTC
CDR3 protein: CATSEHAGTSGPYNEQFF

J gene: TRBJ2-1
D gene: TRBD2
V gene: TRBV19
clone size: .
CDR3 DNA: TGTGCCAGTAGCTCACTAGCGGTTTCCTACAATGAGCAGTTCTTC
CDR3 protein: CASSSLAVSYNEQFF

J gene: TRBJ2-5
D gene: .
V gene: TRBV3-1/TRBV3-2
clone size: .
CDR3 DNA: TGTGCCAGCAGCCCATTGAACGCCGGGATACAAGAGACCCAGTACTTC
CDR3 protein: CASSPLNAGIQETQYF

J gene: TRBJ2-2
D gene: TRBD1
V gene: TRBV3-1/TRBV3-2
clone size: .
CDR3 DNA: TGTGCCAGCAGCCAGGACAGGGCGAACACCGGGGAGCTGTTTTTT
CDR3 protein: CASSQDRANTGELFF

J gene: TRBJ1-4
D gene: TRBD1
V gene: TRBV19
clone size: .
CDR3 DNA: TGTGCCAGGCGCGGACAGGGACCTGCAACTAATGAAAAACTGTTTTTT
CDR3 protein: CARRGQGPATNEKLFF

J gene: TRBJ2-7
D gene: TRBD1
V gene: TRBV12-5
clone size: .
CDR3 DNA: TGTGCTAGTGGTTTGGTTAGACAGGGAATCAACTACGAGCAGTACTTC
CDR3 protein: CASGLVRQGINYEQYF

J gene: TRBJ2-1
D gene: TRBD2
V gene: TRBV6-4
clone size: .
CDR3 DNA: TGTGCCAGCAGTGACTCGAGTAAAGCGGGAGTGAATGAGCAGTTCTTC
CDR3 protein: CASSDSSKAGVNEQFF

J gene: TRBJ1-2
D gene: .
V gene: TRBV5-1
clone size: .
CDR3 DNA: TGCGCCAGCAGCTTGGCACAGGATTTCTATGGCTACACCTTC
CDR3 protein: CASSLAQDFYGYTF

J gene: TRBJ1-2
D gene: .
V gene: TRBV25-1
clone size: .
CDR3 DNA: TGTGCCAGCAGTCTCGCCGGGGACTTCAGCTATGGCTACACCTTC
CDR3 protein: CASSLAGDFSYGYTF

J gene: TRBJ2-1
D gene: TRBD1
V gene: TRBV6-2/TRBV6-3
clone size: few
CDR3 DNA: TGTGCCAGCAGTGACTGGGACAGTAACAATGAGCAGTTCTTC
CDR3 protein: CASSDWDSNNEQFF

J gene: TRBJ2-2
D gene: TRBD1
V gene: TRBV6-4
clone size: few
CDR3 DNA: TGTGCCAGCAGTGACAGGGGGCACACCGGGGAGCTGTTTTTT
CDR3 protein: CASSDRGHTGELFF

J gene: TRBJ2-7
D gene: .
V gene: TRBV27
clone size: .
CDR3 DNA: TGTGCCAGCAGTTTAGCAGGACTTCGCTACGAGCAGTACTTC
CDR3 protein: CASSLAGLRYEQYF

J gene: TRBJ2-1
D gene: .
V gene: TRBV28
clone size: .
CDR3 DNA: TGTGCCAGCAGTTTATTTCGCGGGCTCGAGCAGTTCTTC
CDR3 protein: CASSLFRGLEQFF

J gene: TRBJ2-7
D gene: TRBD1
V gene: TRBV9
clone size: .
CDR3 DNA: TGTGCCAGCAGCGTAGTCCCTCCGGACAGGGCCCACGAGCAGTACTTC
CDR3 protein: CASSVVPPDRAHEQYF

J gene: TRBJ1-2
D gene: .
V gene: TRBV29-1
clone size: .
CDR3 DNA: TGCAGCGTTGAAGAGTACAGTTATGGCTACACCTTC
CDR3 protein: CSVEEYSYGYTF

J gene: TRBJ2-4
D gene: .
V gene: TRBV4-3
clone size: .
CDR3 DNA: TGCGCCAGCAGCCAAGATACGGTAGACTACCCCGGAGCCAAAAACATTCAGTACTTC
CDR3 protein: CASSQDTVDYPGAKNIQYF

J gene: TRBJ2-7
D gene: .
V gene: TRBV20-1
clone size: .
CDR3 DNA: TGCAGTGCTAGTCAGGTAGCGAGCGAGCAGTACTTC
CDR3 protein: CSASQVASEQYF

J gene: TRBJ2-7
D gene: .
V gene: TRBV5-1
clone size: .
CDR3 DNA: TGCGCCAGCAGCTCCGGAGGGACCAACTACGAGCAGTACTTC
CDR3 protein: CASSSGGTNYEQYF

J gene: TRBJ1-5
D gene: .
V gene: TRBV27
clone size: few
CDR3 DNA: TGTGCCAGCAGTTTACAGGGCGGACAGCCCCAGCATTTT
CDR3 protein: CASSLQGGQPQHF

J gene: TRBJ2-2
D gene: TRBD2
V gene: TRBV6-5
clone size: .
CDR3 DNA: TGTGCCAGCATCGGAAGCGGGAGTACCACCGGGGAGCTGTTTTTT
CDR3 protein: CASIGSGSTTGELFF

J gene: TRBJ2-7
D gene: TRBD1
V gene: TRBV27
clone size: .
CDR3 DNA: TGTGCCAGCAGTCCTAGACAGGGTGGGCAGTACTTC
CDR3 protein: CASSPRQGGQYF

J gene: TRBJ1-5
D gene: TRBD1
V gene: TRBV2
clone size: .
CDR3 DNA: TGTGCCAGCAGTGAAGCAGGGACAGGCAATCAGCCCCAGCATTTT
CDR3 protein: CASSEAGTGNQPQHF

J gene: TRBJ2-7
D gene: TRBD1
V gene: TRBV19
clone size: .
CDR3 DNA: TGTGCCAGTAGCACCACAACAGGGGCAGCCTACGAGCAGTACTTC
CDR3 protein: CASSTTTGAAYEQYF

J gene: TRBJ2-7
D gene: .
V gene: TRBV3-1/TRBV3-2
clone size: .
CDR3 DNA: TGTGCCAGCAGCCCACCGTATGGGGGGGGCCTCAGCGAGCAGTACTTC
CDR3 protein: CASSPPYGGGLSEQYF

J gene: TRBJ1-2
D gene: .
V gene: TRBV7-9
clone size: .
CDR3 DNA: TGTGCCAGCAGCTCAGGATTTGGGGGGGACTATGGCTACACCTTC
CDR3 protein: CASSSGFGGDYGYTF

J gene: TRBJ1-2
D gene: .
V gene: TRBV29-1
clone size: .
CDR3 DNA: TGCAGCGTTGGGGGGCAGGGTGCTGGCTACACCTTC
CDR3 protein: CSVGGQGAGYTF

J gene: TRBJ2-3
D gene: .
V gene: TRBV2
clone size: .
CDR3 DNA: TGTGCCAGCTATCAGGGGAGAGATACGCAGTATTTT
CDR3 protein: CASYQGRDTQYF

J gene: TRBJ1-1
D gene: .
V gene: TRBV19
clone size: .
CDR3 DNA: TGTGCCAGTAGTGACGCCGGGGCTGAAGCTTTCTTT
CDR3 protein: CASSDAGAEAFF

J gene: TRBJ2-1
D gene: TRBD1
V gene: TRBV7-9
clone size: .
CDR3 DNA: TGTGCCAGCAGCCCCCGACGGCTACAGGGGGGCAATGAGCAGTTCTTC
CDR3 protein: CASSPRRLQGGNEQFF

J gene: TRBJ2-5
D gene: .
V gene: TRBV27
clone size: .
CDR3 DNA: TGTGCCAGCAGTTTGTCGGATGGCGAGGGAGTCAGGACCCAGTACTTC
CDR3 protein: CASSLSDGEGVRTQYF

J gene: TRBJ1-1
D gene: .
V gene: TRBV7-2
clone size: few
CDR3 DNA: TGTGCCAGCAGCTTAGGCACAGGGCGCACTGAAGCTTTCTTT
CDR3 protein: CASSLGTGRTEAFF

J gene: TRBJ2-1
D gene: TRBD2
V gene: TRBV6-6
clone size: .
CDR3 DNA: TGTGCCAGCAGCCCTGGGGGGGAGGTTTACAATGAGCAGTTCTTC
CDR3 protein: CASSPGGEVYNEQFF

J gene: TRBJ1-2
D gene: TRBD1
V gene: TRBV5-1
clone size: .
CDR3 DNA: TGCGCCAGCAGCTTGATACCGGGACAGTTAAACTATGGCTACACCTTC
CDR3 protein: CASSLIPGQLNYGYTF

J gene: TRBJ1-4
D gene: TRBD1
V gene: TRBV2
clone size: .
CDR3 DNA: TGTGCCAGCAGGGCCTCCCGGTCTTGGGACAGGGGTGAAAAACTGTTTTTT
CDR3 protein: CASRASRSWDRGEKLFF

J gene: TRBJ1-5
D gene: TRBD1
V gene: TRBV6-5
clone size: .
CDR3 DNA: TGTGCCAGCAGTCGGGACAGCGATCAGCCCCAGCATTTT
CDR3 protein: CASSRDSDQPQHF

J gene: TRBJ2-3
D gene: .
V gene: TRBV6-5
clone size: .
CDR3 DNA: TGTGCCAGCATGGCGGGCGCAAGGGGCACAGATACGCAGTATTTT
CDR3 protein: CASMAGARGTDTQYF

J gene: TRBJ2-1
D gene: .
V gene: TRBV19
clone size: .
CDR3 DNA: TGTGCCAGTAGTATTGGAGGAGGGGTCCGGGGAAATGAGCAGTTCTTC
CDR3 protein: CASSIGGGVRGNEQFF

J gene: TRBJ2-5
D gene: TRBD2
V gene: TRBV5-1
clone size: once
CDR3 DNA: TGCGCCAGCTCGGGACTAGCGGGACTTAGCCAAGAGACCCAGTACTTC
CDR3 protein: CASSGLAGLSQETQYF

J gene: TRBJ2-7
D gene: .
V gene: TRBV29-1
clone size: .
CDR3 DNA: TGCAGCGTTGGGAAAGGACTGAGCTACGAGCAGTACTTC
CDR3 protein: CSVGKGLSYEQYF

J gene: TRBJ2-3
D gene: TRBD2
V gene: TRBV18
clone size: .
CDR3 DNA: TGTGCCAGCTCACCCGAAGCGGGAGGGGTTACGCAGTATTTT
CDR3 protein: CASSPEAGGVTQYF

J gene: TRBJ2-7
D gene: TRBD2
V gene: TRBV20-1
clone size: .
CDR3 DNA: TGCAGTGCTAGTGCCGCTAGCGGGAGCAGAATATCAAGCTACGAGCAGTACTTC
CDR3 protein: CSASAASGSRISSYEQYF

J gene: TRBJ1-5
D gene: TRBD1
V gene: TRBV28
clone size: few
CDR3 DNA: TGTGCCAGCAGAGCCGGACAGGGCTGGGGTAGCAATCAGCCCCAGCATTTT
CDR3 protein: CASRAGQGWGSNQPQHF

J gene: TRBJ2-7
D gene: .
V gene: TRBV7-8
clone size: .
CDR3 DNA: TGTGCCAGCAGCTCGGACTTCTACGAGCAGTACTTC
CDR3 protein: CASSSDFYEQYF

J gene: TRBJ2-5
D gene: .
V gene: TRBV25-1
clone size: .
CDR3 DNA: TGTGCCAGCAGTATAAATCCCCAAGAGACCCAGTACTTC
CDR3 protein: CASSINPQETQYF

J gene: TRBJ2-3
D gene: .
V gene: TRBV9
clone size: .
CDR3 DNA: TGTGCCAGCAGCGCCGGGACTAGCACAGATACGCAGTATTTT
CDR3 protein: CASSAGTSTDTQYF

J gene: TRBJ1-5
D gene: .
V gene: TRBV6-5
clone size: few
CDR3 DNA: TGTGCCAGCAGTCGCGTGTCGAGGCAGCCCCAGCATTTT
CDR3 protein: CASSRVSRQPQHF